This T cell receptor (beta chain) appears in the sequencing data of a study of blood T cell repertoires in COVID-19. Germline V CDR1 and CDR2: SEHNR, FQNEAQ (reference sequence). CDR3 length equals 13 residues. Trimming took off 4 bases at V and 4 bases at J, with 10 bases between the two ends. The data were produced by immunoSEQ multiplex PCR, yet TCRdb's version contains in-frame clones alone and is incomplete. The table has roughly 250,000 clones, about 91% seen once. This clone was observed a few times. The sequencing input was PBMCs or T cells enriched from blood (not recorded which). The chain carries TRBV7-9 and TRBJ1-1, with a weak D call TRBD1 (5 bases). This clonotype originated in a human donor in a cohort exposed to, infected with or recovered from COVID-19 (not recorded which). The donor label of this sample is uncertain. This CDR3 is CASSSRRGTEAFF. The CDR3 coding sequence is TGTGCCAGCAGCTCGAGAAGGGGCACTGAAGCTTTCTTT.